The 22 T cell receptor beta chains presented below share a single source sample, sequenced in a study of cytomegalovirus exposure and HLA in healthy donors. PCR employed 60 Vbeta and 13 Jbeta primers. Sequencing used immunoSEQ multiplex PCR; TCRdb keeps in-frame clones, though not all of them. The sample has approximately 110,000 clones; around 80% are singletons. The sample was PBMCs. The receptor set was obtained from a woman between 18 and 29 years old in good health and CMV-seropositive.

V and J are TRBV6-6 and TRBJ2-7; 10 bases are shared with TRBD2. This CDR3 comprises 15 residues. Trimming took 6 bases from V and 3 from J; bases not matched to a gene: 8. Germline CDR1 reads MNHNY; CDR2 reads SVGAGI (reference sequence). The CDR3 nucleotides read TGTGCCAGCAGCTTCGGGACTAGCGATAACTACGAGCAGTACTTC. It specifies CASSFGTSDNYEQYF.

The CDR3 DNA reads as TGTGCCAGCAGGCACACCGGGACAGGGGCCTCTACCTTC. Translated: CASRHTGTGASTF. V usage is TRBV27 and J usage is TRBJ1-2; 10 bases are shared with TRBD1. This CDR3 has 13 residues. J lost 14 bases, V lost 6 bases, and 12 bases had no gene match. Germline V lookup: CDR1 MNHEY, CDR2 SMNVEV (reference sequence).

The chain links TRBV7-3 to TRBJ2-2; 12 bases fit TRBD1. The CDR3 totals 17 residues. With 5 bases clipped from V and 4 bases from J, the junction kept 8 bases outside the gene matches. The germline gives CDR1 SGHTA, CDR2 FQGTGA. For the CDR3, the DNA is TGTGCCAGCAGCCCCCCCGGGGGACAGGGGGCCACCGGGGAGCTGTTTTTT. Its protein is CASSPPGGQGATGELFF. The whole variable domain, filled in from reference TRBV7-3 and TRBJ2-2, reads GAGVSQTPSNKVTEKGKYVELRCDPISGHTALYWYRQSLGQGPEFLIYFQGTGAADDSGLPNDRFFAVRPEGSVSTLKIQRTERGDSAVYLCASSPPGGQGATGELFFGEGSRLTVL.

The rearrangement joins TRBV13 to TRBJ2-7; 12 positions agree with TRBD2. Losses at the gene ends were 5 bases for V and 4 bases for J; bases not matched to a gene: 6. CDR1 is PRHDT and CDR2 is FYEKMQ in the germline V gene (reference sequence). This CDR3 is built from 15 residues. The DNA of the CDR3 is TGTGCCAGCAGCCCTGGACTAGCGGGAACATACGAGCAGTACTTC. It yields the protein CASSPGLAGTYEQYF.

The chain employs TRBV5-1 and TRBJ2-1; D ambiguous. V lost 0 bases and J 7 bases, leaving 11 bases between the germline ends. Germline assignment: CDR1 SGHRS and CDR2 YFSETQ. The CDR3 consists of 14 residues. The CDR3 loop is CASSLGLSGNEQFF. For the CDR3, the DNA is TGCGCCAGCAGCTTGGGACTCTCCGGAAATGAGCAGTTCTTC.

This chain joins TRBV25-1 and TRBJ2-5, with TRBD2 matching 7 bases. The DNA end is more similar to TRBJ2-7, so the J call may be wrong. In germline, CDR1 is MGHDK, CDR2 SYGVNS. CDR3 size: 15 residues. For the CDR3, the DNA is TGTGCCAGCAGGACCGGACTAGAAGTCTCCTACGAGCAGTACTTC. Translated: CASRTGLEVSYEQYF.

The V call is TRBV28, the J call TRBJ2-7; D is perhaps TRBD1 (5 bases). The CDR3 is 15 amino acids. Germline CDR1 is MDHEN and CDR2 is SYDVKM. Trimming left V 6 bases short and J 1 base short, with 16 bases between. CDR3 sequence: CASRFDSPRSYEQYF. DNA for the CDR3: TGTGCCAGCAGGTTCGACAGTCCACGTTCCTACGAGCAGTACTTC.

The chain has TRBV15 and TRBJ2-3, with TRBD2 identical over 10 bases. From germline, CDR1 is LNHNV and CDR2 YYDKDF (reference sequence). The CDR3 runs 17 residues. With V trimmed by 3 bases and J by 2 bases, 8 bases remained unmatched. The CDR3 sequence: CATSSHLLAGDTDTQYF. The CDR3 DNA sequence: TGTGCCACCAGCAGTCATCTGCTAGCGGGGGACACAGATACGCAGTATTTT.

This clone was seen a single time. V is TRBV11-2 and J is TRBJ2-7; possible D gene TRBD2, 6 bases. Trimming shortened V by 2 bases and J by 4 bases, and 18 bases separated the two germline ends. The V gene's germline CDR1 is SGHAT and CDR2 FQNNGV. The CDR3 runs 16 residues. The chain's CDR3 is CASSLMLASGPYEQYF. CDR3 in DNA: TGTGCCAGCAGCTTAATGTTAGCGAGCGGGCCATACGAGCAGTACTTC. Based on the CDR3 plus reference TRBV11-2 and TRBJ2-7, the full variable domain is EAGVAQSPRYKIIEKRQSVAFWCNPISGHATLYWYQQILGQGPKLLIQFQNNGVVDDSQLPKDRFSAERLKGVDSTLKIQPAKLEDSAVYLCASSLMLASGPYEQYFGPGTRLTVT.

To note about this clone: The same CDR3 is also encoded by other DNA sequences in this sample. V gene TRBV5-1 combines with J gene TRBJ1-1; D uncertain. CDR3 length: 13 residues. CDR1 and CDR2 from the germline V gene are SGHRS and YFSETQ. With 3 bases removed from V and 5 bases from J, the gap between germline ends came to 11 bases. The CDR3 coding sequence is TGCGCCAGCAGCTCGGACCGGGATACTGAAGCTTTCTTT. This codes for CASSSDRDTEAFF.

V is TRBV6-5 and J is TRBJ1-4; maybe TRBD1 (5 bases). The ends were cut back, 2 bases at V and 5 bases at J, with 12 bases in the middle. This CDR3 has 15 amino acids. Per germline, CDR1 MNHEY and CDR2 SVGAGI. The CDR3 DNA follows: TGTGCCAGCAGTTACCAGGCAGGGCTGAATGAAAAACTGTTTTTT. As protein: CASSYQAGLNEKLFF.

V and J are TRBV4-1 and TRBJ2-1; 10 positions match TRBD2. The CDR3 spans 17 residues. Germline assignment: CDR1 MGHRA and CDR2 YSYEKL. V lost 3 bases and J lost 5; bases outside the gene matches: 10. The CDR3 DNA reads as TGCGCCAGCAGCCAGGGGTTACTAGCGGGAATTCACAATGAGCAGTTCTTC. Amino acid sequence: CASSQGLLAGIHNEQFF.

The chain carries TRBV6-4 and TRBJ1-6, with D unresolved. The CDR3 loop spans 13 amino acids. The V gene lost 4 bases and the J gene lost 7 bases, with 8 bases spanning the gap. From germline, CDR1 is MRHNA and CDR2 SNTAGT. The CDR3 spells CASSASANSPLHF. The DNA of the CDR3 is TGTGCCAGCAGTGCCTCAGCAAATTCACCCCTCCACTTT.

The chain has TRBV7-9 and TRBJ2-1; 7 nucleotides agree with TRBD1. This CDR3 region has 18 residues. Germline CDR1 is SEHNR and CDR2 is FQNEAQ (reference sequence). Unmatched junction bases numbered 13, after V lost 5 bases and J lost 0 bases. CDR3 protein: CASSLVGGRGGSYNEQFF. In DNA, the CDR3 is TGTGCCAGCAGCCTCGTAGGGGGCCGAGGAGGCTCCTACAATGAGCAGTTCTTC. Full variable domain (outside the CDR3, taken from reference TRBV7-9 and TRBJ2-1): DTGVSQNPRHKITKRGQNVTFRCDPISEHNRLYWYRQTLGQGPEFLTYFQNEAQLEKSRLLSDRFSAERPKGSFSTLEIQRTEQGDSAMYLCASSLVGGRGGSYNEQFFGPGTRLTVL.

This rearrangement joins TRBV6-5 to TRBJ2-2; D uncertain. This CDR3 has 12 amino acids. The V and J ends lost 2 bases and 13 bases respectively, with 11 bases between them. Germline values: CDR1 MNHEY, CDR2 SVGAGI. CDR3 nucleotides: TGTGCCAGCAGTTACACCGCCGGTGCGCTGTTTTTT. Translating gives CASSYTAGALFF.

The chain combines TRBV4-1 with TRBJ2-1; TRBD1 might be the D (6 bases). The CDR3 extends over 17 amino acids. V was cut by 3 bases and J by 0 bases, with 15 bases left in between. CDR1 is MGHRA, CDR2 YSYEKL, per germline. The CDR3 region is CASSQPGTSSSYNEQFF. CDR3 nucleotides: TGCGCCAGCAGCCAGCCAGGGACATCCAGCTCCTACAATGAGCAGTTCTTC.

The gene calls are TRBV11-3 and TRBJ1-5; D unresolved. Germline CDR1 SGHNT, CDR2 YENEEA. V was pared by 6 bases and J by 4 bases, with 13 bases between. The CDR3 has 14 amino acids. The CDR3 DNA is TGTGCCAGCAGTTCAGTTGGAGAGAATCAGCCCCAGCATTTT. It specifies CASSSVGENQPQHF.

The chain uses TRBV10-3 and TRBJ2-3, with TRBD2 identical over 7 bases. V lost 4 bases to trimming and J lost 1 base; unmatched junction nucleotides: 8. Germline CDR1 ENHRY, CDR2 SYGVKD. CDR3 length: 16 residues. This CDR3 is CAISGDAGVGTDTQYF. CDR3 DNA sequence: TGTGCCATCAGTGGGGACGCGGGAGTGGGCACAGATACGCAGTATTTT.

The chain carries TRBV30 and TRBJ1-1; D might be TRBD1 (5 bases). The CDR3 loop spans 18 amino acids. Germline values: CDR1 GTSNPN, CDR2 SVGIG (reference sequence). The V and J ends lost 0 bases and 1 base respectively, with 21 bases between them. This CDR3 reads CAWSVRGGAIIGNTEAFF. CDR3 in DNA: TGTGCCTGGAGTGTACGGGGAGGGGCGATCATCGGGAACACTGAAGCTTTCTTT.

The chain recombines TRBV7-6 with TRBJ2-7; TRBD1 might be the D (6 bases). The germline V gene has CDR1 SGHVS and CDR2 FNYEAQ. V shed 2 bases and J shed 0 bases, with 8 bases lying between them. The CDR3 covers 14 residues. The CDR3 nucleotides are TGTGCCAGCAGCTTACTGGACAGCTCCTACGAGCAGTACTTC. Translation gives CASSLLDSSYEQYF.

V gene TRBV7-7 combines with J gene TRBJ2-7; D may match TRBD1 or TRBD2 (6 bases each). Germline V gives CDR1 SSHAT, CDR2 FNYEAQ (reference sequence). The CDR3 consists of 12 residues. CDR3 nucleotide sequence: TGTGCTAGCGGACCGACAGGTTACGAGCAGTACTTC. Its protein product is CASGPTGYEQYF.

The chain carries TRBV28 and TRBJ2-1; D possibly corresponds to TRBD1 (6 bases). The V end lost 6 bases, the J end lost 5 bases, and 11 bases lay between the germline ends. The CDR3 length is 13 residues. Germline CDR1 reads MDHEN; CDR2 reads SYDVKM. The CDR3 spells CASSRTVDNEQFF. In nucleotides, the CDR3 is TGTGCCAGCAGCAGGACAGTAGACAATGAGCAGTTCTTC. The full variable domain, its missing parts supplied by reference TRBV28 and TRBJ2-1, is DVKVTQSSRYLVKRTGEKVFLECVQDMDHENMFWYRQDPGLGLRLIYFSYDVKMKEKGDIPEGYSVSREKKERFSLILESASTNQTSMYLCASSRTVDNEQFFGPGTRLTVL.